Below, one TCR beta chain is given with its context. This entry is derived from a study of shared clonotypes between healthy human individuals. CDR3 length: 19 amino acids. Germline V gives CDR1 SGHTA, CDR2 FQGNSA. Trimming cost V 5 bases and J 0 bases; bases outside gene matches: 13. CD45RO negativity and positive selection for CCR7 defined naive CD8 cells, a population that excluded terminally differentiated effector memory CD45RA+ cells. Sequencing was performed with immunoSEQ multiplex PCR; in TCRdb, only in-frame clones are kept and a portion is missing. The table records hundreds of thousands of clones, approximately 96% of them present only once.

The sequenced sample consisted of naive CD8+ T cells sorted from blood. The clonotype originates from a woman younger than 45 in good health. The chain joins TRBV7-2 to TRBJ2-6, with 7 bases fitting TRBD1. CDR3 region: CASSDLGQQLYSGANVLTF. DNA for the CDR3: TGTGCCAGCAGCGACCTGGGACAGCAACTTTACTCTGGGGCCAACGTCCTGACTTTC.